These 18 T cell receptor beta chains were sequenced from one sample in a study of blood T cell repertoires in COVID-19. Clones were read by immunoSEQ multiplex PCR, and TCRdb kept only the in-frame ones, dropping some. The sample lists some 250,000 clones, around 83% occurring once. Sequencing was performed on peripheral blood. The receptors come from a young woman with acute or convalescent COVID-19.

The genes are TRBV5-1 and TRBJ2-4, with a tentative D call TRBD1 (5 bases). The CDR3 length is 13 residues. The germline CDR1 and CDR2 sequences are SGHRS and YFSETQ. V was cut by 0 bases and J by 7 bases, with 8 bases left in between. The CDR3 DNA follows: TGCGCCAGCAGCTTGGGGGGCGAGAACATTCAGTACTTC. Translated, it gives CASSLGGENIQYF. Full variable domain (outside the CDR3, taken from reference TRBV5-1 and TRBJ2-4): KAGVTQTPRYLIKTRGQQVTLSCSPISGHRSVSWYQQTPGQGLQFLFEYFSETQRNKGNFPGRFSGRQFSNSRSEMNVSTLELGDSALYLCASSLGGENIQYFGAGTRLSVL.

The rearrangement joins TRBV12-3 or TRBV12-4 to TRBJ1-5; D may be TRBD1 (6 bases). The CDR3 covers 13 residues. The V gene lost 5 bases and the J gene lost 5 bases, with 10 bases spanning the gap. The CDR3 sequence is CASSTGNDQPQHF. The DNA of the CDR3 is TGTGCCAGCAGTACAGGGAACGATCAGCCCCAGCATTTT.

V usage is TRBV6-5 and J usage is TRBJ2-7, with 9 bases identical to TRBD1. The length of the CDR3 is 14 residues. V lost 6 bases, J lost 3 bases, and 6 bases stayed unmatched. CDR1 is MNHEY, CDR2 SVGAGI, per germline. The CDR3 here is CASRLTGGDYEQYF. The DNA for the CDR3 is TGTGCCAGCAGATTGACAGGGGGGGACTACGAGCAGTACTTC.

The chain is built from TRBV5-1 and TRBJ2-3, with no clear D. V lost 4 bases and J 1 base, leaving 19 bases between the germline ends. Germline-derived CDR1 and CDR2 are SGHRS and YFSETQ. CDR3 size: 17 residues. The CDR3 loop is CASSPASWRSRTDTQYF. The CDR3 DNA follows: TGCGCCAGCAGCCCCGCAAGTTGGCGGAGTCGCACAGATACGCAGTATTTT.

This clone turned up a few times. This rearrangement joins TRBV2 to TRBJ2-1; 7 bases match TRBD2. The CDR3 has 14 residues. From germline, CDR1 is SNHLY and CDR2 FYNNEI. Trimming at V came to 5 bases and at J to 2 bases, leaving 3 bases not matched to a gene. This chain's CDR3 is CASSPLAAYNEQFF. The DNA for the CDR3 is TGTGCCAGCAGTCCCCTAGCGGCCTACAATGAGCAGTTCTTC.

This clone was found a few times. The CDR3 spells CASSVGSGRTGETQYF. The CDR3 bases are TGTGCCAGCAGTGTGGGTAGCGGGAGGACTGGGGAGACCCAGTACTTC. The chain joins TRBV25-1 to TRBJ2-5; 10 nucleotides match TRBD2. Germline CDR1 reads MGHDK; CDR2 reads SYGVNS. Losses at the gene ends were 4 bases for V and 5 bases for J; bases not matched to a gene: 10. CDR3 length: 16 amino acids.

This clone was seen a handful of times. Other nucleotide sequences from this sample produce the same CDR3. The chain uses TRBV29-1 and TRBJ2-1; 11 bases match TRBD2. The CDR3 sequence is 14 residues long. Germline values: CDR1 SQVTM, CDR2 ANQGSEA. V shed 3 bases, J shed 7 bases, and the junction held 5 bases outside the gene matches. Here the CDR3 reads CSVERLAGGNEQFF. The CDR3, as DNA: TGCAGCGTTGAGAGGCTAGCGGGAGGTAATGAGCAGTTCTTC.

J is TRBJ2-5 and V is TRBV21-1; the table's D call, TRBD1, was not checked against the DNA. TRBV21-1 is a documented pseudogene. The length of the CDR3 is 15 residues. The CDR3 bases are TGTGCCAGCAGCTTCCGGCCGACAGGGAAGGAGACCCAGTACTTC. Residues: CASSFRPTGKETQYF.

The chain is built from TRBV30 and TRBJ1-4; D may be TRBD1 (5 bases). This CDR3 contains 13 residues. Germline assignment: CDR1 GTSNPN and CDR2 SVGIG (reference sequence). V lost 1 base and J lost 8, with 11 bases in between. The CDR3 DNA reads TGTGCCTGGAGTGAGGGGTACAGGGAAAAACTGTTTTTT. This gives the protein CAWSEGYREKLFF.

The rearrangement uses TRBV2 and TRBJ2-2; 7 bases line up with TRBD1. Germline CDR1 reads SNHLY; CDR2 reads FYNNEI. V lost 6 bases and J lost 0; bases outside the gene matches: 4. The length of the CDR3 is 15 residues. In DNA, the CDR3 is TGTGCCAGCAGAATAGGGACAGCGAACACCGGGGAGCTGTTTTTT. Translation gives CASRIGTANTGELFF.

The chain has TRBV6-2 or TRBV6-3 and TRBJ2-5; 10 nucleotides match TRBD2. The CDR3 runs 17 residues. With V trimmed by 0 bases and J by 3 bases, 7 bases remained unmatched. CDR1 is MNHEY and CDR2 is SVGEGT in the germline V gene. CDR3 DNA: TGTGCCAGCAGTTACTCCCTCGGACTAGCGGAAAAAGAGACCCAGTACTTC. It yields the protein CASSYSLGLAEKETQYF.

This clone was counted a single time. The rearrangement joins TRBV4-3 to TRBJ1-5; 7 bases are shared with TRBD1. V shed 0 bases, J shed 5 bases, and the junction held 1 base outside the gene matches. The CDR3 has 14 residues. Germline CDR1 LGHNA, CDR2 YSLEER. The CDR3 sequence is CASSQEGGDQPQHF. As DNA, the CDR3 is TGCGCCAGCAGCCAAGAAGGGGGCGATCAGCCCCAGCATTTT.

The rearrangement uses TRBV28 and TRBJ2-1, with TRBD2 matching over 8 bases. After removal of 4 bases from V and 0 bases from J, the junction contained 14 bases not matched to a gene. The V gene's germline CDR1 is MDHEN and CDR2 SYDVKM. This CDR3 spans 19 amino acids. CDR3 region: CASSSHGGLAPSSYNEQFF. The DNA for the CDR3 is TGTGCCAGCAGTTCCCACGGAGGACTAGCTCCGAGCTCCTACAATGAGCAGTTCTTC.

The CDR3: CASSPERTGANVLTF. CDR3 in DNA: TGTGCCAGCTCACCAGAGCGAACTGGGGCCAACGTCCTGACTTTC. The chain joins TRBV18 to TRBJ2-6; D gene ambiguous. The CDR3 contains 15 residues. Trimming took 2 bases from V and 2 from J, leaving 7 bases between them. Germline V gives CDR1 KGHSH, CDR2 LQKENI.

The J gene is TRBJ1-5, the V gene TRBV28, with 7 bases matching TRBD1. Germline trimming cut 5 bases from V and 2 bases from J; bases unmatched to any gene: 3. The CDR3 runs 14 residues. CDR1 MDHEN and CDR2 SYDVKM come from the germline V gene. As DNA, the CDR3 is TGTGCCAGCAGTCTCACAGGGGGCAATCAGCCCCAGCATTTT. Protein sequence: CASSLTGGNQPQHF.

V is TRBV19 and J is TRBJ2-6; possibly TRBD1 for D (6 bases). This CDR3 comprises 19 residues. Looked up from germline, CDR1 is LNHDA and CDR2 is SQIVND (reference sequence). Trimming took 4 bases from V and 0 from J, leaving 19 bases between them. Written as DNA, the CDR3 is TGTGCCAGTAGTACCGGCGTCGGACAGAAAATCTCTGGGGCCAACGTCCTGACTTTC. Amino acid sequence: CASSTGVGQKISGANVLTF.

The chain uses TRBV9 and TRBJ2-2, with 11 bases that match TRBD2. Trimming at V came to 4 bases and at J to 3 bases, leaving 2 bases not matched to a gene. Germline CDR1 SGDLS, CDR2 YYNGEE. The CDR3 spans 15 residues. The CDR3 coding sequence is TGTGCCAGCAGCTCGACTAGCGGGGACACCGGGGAGCTGTTTTTT. It is translated as CASSSTSGDTGELFF. The complete variable domain, with remaining parts taken from reference TRBV9 and TRBJ2-2, reads DSGVTQTPKHLITATGQRVTLRCSPRSGDLSVYWYQQSLDQGLQFLIQYYNGEERAKGNILERFSAQQFPDLHSELNLSSLELGDSALYFCASSSTSGDTGELFFGEGSRLTVL.

The gene calls are TRBV3-1 (or the pseudogene TRBV3-2) and TRBJ1-2; 8 nucleotides agree with TRBD1. This CDR3 comprises 14 residues. V gave up 7 bases and J gave up 0 bases; unmatched junction bases: 4. Per germline, CDR1 LGHDT and CDR2 YNNKEL (reference sequence). The CDR3 nucleotides are TGTGCCAGCAAACGGACAGGGTCTAACTATGGCTACACCTTC. Protein product: CASKRTGSNYGYTF.